The T cell receptor beta chain under discussion was sequenced for a study of blood T cells in healthy people across ages. V dropped 4 bases and J dropped 1; count of bases not matched to a gene: 6. There are 14 residues in the CDR3. The germline CDR1 and CDR2 sequences are DFQATT and SNEGSKA (reference sequence). A J-beta primer mix and a sample-barcoded 5' primer were used in a second PCR of about 7 to 12 cycles. From the 5' RACE reads, TCRdb called clonotypes with MiXCR, one entry per CDR3 protein. Seen here are roughly 650,000 distinct CDR3 sequences, 32% observed once, and the top ten hold 15% to 17%. In its sample, this clonotype was seen a few times.

The source material was blood. This TCR was sampled from a woman older than 75 in good health. The chain carries TRBV20-1 and TRBJ1-1; 7 nucleotides align to TRBD1. CDR3 amino acids: CSATGTAWNTEAFF. CDR3 nucleotide sequence: TGCAGTGCTACCGGGACAGCCTGGAACACTGAAGCTTTCTTT.